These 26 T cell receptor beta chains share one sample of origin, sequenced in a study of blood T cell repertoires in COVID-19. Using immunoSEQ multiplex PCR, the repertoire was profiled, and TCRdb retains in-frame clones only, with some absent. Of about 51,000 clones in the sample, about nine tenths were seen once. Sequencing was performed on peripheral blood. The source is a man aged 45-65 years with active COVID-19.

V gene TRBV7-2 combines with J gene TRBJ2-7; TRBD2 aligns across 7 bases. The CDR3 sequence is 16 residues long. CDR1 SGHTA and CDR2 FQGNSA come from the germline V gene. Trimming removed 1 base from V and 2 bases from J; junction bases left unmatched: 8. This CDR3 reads CASSLGGLGGTYEQYF. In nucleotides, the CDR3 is TGTGCCAGCAGCTTAGGCGGCTTGGGAGGGACCTACGAGCAGTACTTC.

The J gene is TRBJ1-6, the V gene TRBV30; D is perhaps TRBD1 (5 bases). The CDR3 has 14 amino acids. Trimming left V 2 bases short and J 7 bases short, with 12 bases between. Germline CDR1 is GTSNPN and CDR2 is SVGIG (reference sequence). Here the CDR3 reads CAWSRAQGNSPLHF. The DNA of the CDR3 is TGTGCCTGGAGTCGTGCGCAGGGAAATTCACCCCTCCACTTT.

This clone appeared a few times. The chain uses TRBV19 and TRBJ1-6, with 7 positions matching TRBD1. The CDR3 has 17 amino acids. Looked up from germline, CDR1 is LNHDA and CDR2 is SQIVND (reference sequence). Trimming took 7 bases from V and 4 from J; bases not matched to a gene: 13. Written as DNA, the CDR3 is TGTGCCAGTACCGCCCAGGGACAGATTTTGTATAATTCACCCCTCCACTTT. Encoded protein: CASTAQGQILYNSPLHF.

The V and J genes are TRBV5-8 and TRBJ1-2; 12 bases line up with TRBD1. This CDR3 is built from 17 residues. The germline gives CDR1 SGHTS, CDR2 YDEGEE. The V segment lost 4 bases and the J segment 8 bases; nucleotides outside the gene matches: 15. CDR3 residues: CASSPGTGGARPKGYTF. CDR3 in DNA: TGTGCCAGCAGCCCAGGGACAGGGGGCGCACGGCCGAAGGGCTACACCTTC.

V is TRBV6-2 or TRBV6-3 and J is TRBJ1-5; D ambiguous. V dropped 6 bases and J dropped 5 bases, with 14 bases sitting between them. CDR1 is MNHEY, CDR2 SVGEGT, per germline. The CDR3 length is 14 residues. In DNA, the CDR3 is TGTGCCAGCAGCCGACCCCCAACAGATCAGCCCCAGCATTTT. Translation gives CASSRPPTDQPQHF.

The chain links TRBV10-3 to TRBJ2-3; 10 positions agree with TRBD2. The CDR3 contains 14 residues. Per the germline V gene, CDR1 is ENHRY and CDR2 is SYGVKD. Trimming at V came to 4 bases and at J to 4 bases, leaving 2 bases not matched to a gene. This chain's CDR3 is CAISGAGGSDTQYF. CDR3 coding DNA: TGTGCCATCAGTGGAGCGGGAGGGTCAGATACGCAGTATTTT.

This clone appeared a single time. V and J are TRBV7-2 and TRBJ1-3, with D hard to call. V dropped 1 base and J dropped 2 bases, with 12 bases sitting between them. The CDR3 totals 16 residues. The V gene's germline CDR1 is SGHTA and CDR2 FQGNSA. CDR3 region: CASSLVIRGTGNTIYF. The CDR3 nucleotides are TGTGCCAGCAGCTTAGTAATACGGGGTACTGGAAACACCATATATTTT.

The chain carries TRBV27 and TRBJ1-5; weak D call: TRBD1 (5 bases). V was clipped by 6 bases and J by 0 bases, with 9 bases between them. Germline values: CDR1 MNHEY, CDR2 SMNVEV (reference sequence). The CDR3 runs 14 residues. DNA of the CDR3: TGTGCCAGCAGGGAGGGGTTTAGCAATCAGCCCCAGCATTTT. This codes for CASREGFSNQPQHF.

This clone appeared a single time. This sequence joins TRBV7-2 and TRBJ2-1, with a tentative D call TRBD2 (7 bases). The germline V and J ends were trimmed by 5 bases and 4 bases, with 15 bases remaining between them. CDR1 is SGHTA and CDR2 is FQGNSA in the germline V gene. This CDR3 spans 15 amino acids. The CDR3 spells CASSPNGGQYNEQFF. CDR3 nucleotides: TGTGCCAGCAGCCCTAACGGGGGGCAGTACAATGAGCAGTTCTTC.

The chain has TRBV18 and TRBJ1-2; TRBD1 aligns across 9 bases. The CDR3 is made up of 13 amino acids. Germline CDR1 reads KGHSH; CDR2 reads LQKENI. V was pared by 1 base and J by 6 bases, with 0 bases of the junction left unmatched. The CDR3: CASSPRQGDGYTF. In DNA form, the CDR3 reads TGTGCCAGCTCACCACGACAGGGGGATGGCTACACCTTC.

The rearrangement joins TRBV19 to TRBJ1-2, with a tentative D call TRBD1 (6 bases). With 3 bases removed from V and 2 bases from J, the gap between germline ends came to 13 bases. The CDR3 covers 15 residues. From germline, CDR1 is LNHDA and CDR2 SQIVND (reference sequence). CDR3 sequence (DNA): TGTGCCAGTAGTATGGAAGGGCAGGGGAACTATGGCTACACCTTC. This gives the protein CASSMEGQGNYGYTF.

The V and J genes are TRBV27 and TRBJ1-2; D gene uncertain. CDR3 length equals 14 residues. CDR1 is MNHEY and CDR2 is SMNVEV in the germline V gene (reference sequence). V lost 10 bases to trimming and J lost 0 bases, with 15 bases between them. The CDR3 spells CATRPSVPNYGYTF. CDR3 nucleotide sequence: TGTGCCACCCGCCCATCGGTCCCTAACTATGGCTACACCTTC.

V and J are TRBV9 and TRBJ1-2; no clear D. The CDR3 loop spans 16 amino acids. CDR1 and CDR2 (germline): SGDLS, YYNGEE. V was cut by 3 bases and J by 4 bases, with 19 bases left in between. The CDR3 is CASSAGNDGIGYGYTF. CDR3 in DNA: TGTGCCAGCAGCGCGGGGAACGACGGTATCGGCTATGGCTACACCTTC.

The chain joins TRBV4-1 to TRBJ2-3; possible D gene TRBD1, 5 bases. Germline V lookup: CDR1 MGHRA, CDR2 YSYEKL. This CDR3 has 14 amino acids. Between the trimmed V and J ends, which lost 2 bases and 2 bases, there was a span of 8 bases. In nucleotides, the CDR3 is TGCGCCAGCAGCCAACAGGGTGACACAGATACGCAGTATTTT. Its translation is CASSQQGDTDTQYF.

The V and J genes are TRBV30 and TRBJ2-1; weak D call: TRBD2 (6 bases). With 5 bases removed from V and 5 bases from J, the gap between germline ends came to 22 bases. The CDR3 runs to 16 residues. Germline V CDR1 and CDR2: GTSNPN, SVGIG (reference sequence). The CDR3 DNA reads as TGTGCCTGGGATCCTCTGGGGGGTAATGGAAACAATGAGCAGTTCTTC. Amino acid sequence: CAWDPLGGNGNNEQFF. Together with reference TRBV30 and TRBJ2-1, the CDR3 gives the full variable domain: SQTIHQWPATLVQPVGSPLSLECTVEGTSNPNLYWYRQAAGRGLQLLFYSVGIGQISSEVPQNLSASRPQDRQFILSSKKLLLSDSGFYLCAWDPLGGNGNNEQFFGPGTRLTVL.

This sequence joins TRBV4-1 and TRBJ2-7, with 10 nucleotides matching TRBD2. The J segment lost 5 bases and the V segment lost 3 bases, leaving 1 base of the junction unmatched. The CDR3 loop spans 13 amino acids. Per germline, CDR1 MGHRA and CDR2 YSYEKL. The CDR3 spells CASSHGTSDEQYF. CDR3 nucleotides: TGCGCCAGCAGCCACGGGACTAGCGACGAGCAGTACTTC.

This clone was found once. The DNA for the CDR3 is TGTGCCAGCAACCTACTGGGGGGGGCAGATACGCAGTATTTT. This gives the protein CASNLLGGADTQYF. The V call is TRBV6-5, the J call TRBJ2-3, with 7 bases matching TRBD2. Germline CDR1 and CDR2: MNHEY and SVGAGI. V lost 7 bases and J lost 4; bases outside the gene matches: 8. CDR3 length equals 14 residues.

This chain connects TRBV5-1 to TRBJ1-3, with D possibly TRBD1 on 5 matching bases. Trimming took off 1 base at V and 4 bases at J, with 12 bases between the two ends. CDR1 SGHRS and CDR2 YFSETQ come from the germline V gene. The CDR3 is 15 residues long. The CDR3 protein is CASSLQAGSGNTIYF. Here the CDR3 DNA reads TGCGCCAGCAGCTTGCAGGCAGGGTCAGGAAACACCATATATTTT.

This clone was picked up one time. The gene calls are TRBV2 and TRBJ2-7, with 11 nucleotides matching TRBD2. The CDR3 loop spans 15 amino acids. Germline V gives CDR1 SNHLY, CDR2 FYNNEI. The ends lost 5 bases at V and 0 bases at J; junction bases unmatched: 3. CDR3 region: CASSPSGGHSYEQYF. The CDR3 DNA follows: TGTGCCAGCAGTCCTAGCGGGGGGCACTCCTACGAGCAGTACTTC.

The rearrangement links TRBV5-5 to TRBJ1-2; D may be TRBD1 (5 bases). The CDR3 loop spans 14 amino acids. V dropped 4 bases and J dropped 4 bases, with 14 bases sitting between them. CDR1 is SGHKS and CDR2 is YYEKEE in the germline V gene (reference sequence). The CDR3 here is CASSPDTGSYGYTF. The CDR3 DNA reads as TGTGCCAGCAGCCCGGATACAGGAAGCTATGGCTACACCTTC.

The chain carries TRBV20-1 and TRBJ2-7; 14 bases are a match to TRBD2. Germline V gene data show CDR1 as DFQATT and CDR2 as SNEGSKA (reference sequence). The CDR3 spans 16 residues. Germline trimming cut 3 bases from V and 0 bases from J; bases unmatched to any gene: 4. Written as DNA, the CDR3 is TGCAGTGCTAGTGGGACTAGCGGGGGCAGCTCCTACGAGCAGTACTTC. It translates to CSASGTSGGSSYEQYF.

Written as DNA, the CDR3 is TGCGCCAGCAGCGGGGAGAGGGGGAATGGCTACACCTTC. Amino acids: CASSGERGNGYTF. This chain connects TRBV5-1 to TRBJ1-2; D may be TRBD1 (6 bases). This CDR3 comprises 13 residues. The V end was cut by 4 bases, the J end by 6 bases, with 13 bases between. Per the germline V gene, CDR1 is SGHRS and CDR2 is YFSETQ.

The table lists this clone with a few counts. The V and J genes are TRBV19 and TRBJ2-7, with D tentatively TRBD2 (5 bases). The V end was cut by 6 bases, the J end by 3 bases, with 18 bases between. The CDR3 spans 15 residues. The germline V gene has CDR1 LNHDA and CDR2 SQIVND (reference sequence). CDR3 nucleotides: TGTGCCAGTAGGAAAATACTTGGTGAGGGCTACGAGCAGTACTTC. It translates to CASRKILGEGYEQYF.

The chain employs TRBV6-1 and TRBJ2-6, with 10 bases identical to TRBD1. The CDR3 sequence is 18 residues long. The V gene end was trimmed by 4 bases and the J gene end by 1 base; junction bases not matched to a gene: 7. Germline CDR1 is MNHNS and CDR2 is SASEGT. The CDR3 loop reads CASSARDRGRSGANVLTF. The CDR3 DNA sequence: TGTGCCAGCAGTGCCCGGGACAGGGGAAGATCTGGGGCCAACGTCCTGACTTTC.

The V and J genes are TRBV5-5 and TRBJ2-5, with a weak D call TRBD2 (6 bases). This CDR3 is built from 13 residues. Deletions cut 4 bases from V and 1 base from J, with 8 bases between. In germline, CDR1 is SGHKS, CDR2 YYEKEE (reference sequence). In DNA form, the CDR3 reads TGTGCCAGCAGCCGGGACTTCCAAGAGACCCAGTACTTC. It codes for CASSRDFQETQYF.

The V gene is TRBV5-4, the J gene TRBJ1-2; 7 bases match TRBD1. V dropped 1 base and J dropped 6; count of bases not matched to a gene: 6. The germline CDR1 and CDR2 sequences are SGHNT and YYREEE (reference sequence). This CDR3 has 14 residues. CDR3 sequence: CASSLIRTGDGYTF. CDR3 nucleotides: TGTGCCAGCAGCTTGATCCGGACAGGAGATGGCTACACCTTC.